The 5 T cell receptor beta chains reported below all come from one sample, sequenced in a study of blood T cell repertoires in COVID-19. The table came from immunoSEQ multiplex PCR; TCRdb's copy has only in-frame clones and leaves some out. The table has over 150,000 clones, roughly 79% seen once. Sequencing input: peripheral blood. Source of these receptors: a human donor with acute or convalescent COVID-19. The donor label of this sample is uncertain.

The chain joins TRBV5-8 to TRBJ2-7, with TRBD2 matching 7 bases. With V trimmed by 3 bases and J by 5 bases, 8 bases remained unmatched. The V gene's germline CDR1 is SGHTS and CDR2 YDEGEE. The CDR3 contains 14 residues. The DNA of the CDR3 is TGTGCCAGCAGCTCTTGGGGGGGGGTCCACGAGCAGTACTTC. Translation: CASSSWGGVHEQYF.

The CDR3 bases are TGTGCCAGCAGCCAAGATCGGCCCGGGTATGGCAATCAGCCCCAGCATTTT. Translating gives CASSQDRPGYGNQPQHF. This rearrangement joins TRBV3-1 (or the pseudogene TRBV3-2) to TRBJ1-5; D remains unclear. The ends were cut back, 0 bases at V and 2 bases at J, with 14 bases in the middle. The CDR3 has 17 residues. Per germline, CDR1 LGHDT and CDR2 YNNKEL (reference sequence).

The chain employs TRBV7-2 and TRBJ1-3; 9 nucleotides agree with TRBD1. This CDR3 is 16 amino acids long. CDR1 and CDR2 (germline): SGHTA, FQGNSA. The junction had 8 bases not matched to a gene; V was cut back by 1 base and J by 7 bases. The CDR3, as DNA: TGTGCCAGCAGCTTAGTACAGGGGGCAAGGGGGAACACCATATATTTT. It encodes CASSLVQGARGNTIYF.

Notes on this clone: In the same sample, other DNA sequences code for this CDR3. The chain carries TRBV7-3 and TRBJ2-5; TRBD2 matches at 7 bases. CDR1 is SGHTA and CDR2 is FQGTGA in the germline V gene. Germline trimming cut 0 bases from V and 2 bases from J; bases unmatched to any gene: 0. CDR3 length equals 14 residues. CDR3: CASSLTGGQETQYF. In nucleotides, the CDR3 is TGTGCCAGCAGCTTAACGGGGGGGCAAGAGACCCAGTACTTC.

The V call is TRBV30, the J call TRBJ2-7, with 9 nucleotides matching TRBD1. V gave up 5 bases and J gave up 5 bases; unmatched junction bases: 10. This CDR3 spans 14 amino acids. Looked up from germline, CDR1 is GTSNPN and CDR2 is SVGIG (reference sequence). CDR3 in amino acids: CAWGRGQGHNEQYF. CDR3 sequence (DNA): TGTGCCTGGGGAAGGGGACAGGGTCATAACGAGCAGTACTTC. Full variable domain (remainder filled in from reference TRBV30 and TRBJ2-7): SQTIHQWPATLVQPVGSPLSLECTVEGTSNPNLYWYRQAAGRGLQLLFYSVGIGQISSEVPQNLSASRPQDRQFILSSKKLLLSDSGFYLCAWGRGQGHNEQYFGPGTRLTVT.